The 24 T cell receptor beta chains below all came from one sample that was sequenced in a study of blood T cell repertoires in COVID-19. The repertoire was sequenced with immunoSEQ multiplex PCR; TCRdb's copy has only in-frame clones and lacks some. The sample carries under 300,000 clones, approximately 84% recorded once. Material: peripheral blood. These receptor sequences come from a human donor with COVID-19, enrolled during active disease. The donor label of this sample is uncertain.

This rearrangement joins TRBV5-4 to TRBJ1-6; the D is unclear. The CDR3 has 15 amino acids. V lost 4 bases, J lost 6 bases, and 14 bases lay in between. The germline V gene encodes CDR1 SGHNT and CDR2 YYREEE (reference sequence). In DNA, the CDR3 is TGTGCCAGCAGCCCGGCGGGGTTTGGTAATTCACCCCTCCACTTT. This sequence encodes CASSPAGFGNSPLHF.

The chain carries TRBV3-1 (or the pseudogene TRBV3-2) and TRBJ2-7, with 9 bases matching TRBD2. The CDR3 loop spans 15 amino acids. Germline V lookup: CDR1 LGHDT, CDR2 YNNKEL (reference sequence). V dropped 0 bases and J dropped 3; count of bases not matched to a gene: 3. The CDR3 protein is CASSQDLSGSYEQYF. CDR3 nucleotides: TGTGCCAGCAGCCAAGATCTTAGCGGGAGCTACGAGCAGTACTTC.

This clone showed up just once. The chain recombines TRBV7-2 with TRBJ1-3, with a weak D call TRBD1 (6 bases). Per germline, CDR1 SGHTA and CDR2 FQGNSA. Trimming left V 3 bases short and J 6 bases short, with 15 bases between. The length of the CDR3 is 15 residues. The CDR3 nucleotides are TGTGCCAGCAGCTTCCTGCTTCAGGGGCAAAACACCATATATTTT. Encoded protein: CASSFLLQGQNTIYF.

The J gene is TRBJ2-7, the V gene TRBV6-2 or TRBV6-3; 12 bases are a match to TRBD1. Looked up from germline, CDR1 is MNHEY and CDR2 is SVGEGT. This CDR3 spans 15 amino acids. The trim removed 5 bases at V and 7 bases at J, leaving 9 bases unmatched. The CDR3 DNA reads TGTGCCAGCAGTGAGCCGGGACAGGGGGCATGGGAGCAGTACTTC. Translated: CASSEPGQGAWEQYF.

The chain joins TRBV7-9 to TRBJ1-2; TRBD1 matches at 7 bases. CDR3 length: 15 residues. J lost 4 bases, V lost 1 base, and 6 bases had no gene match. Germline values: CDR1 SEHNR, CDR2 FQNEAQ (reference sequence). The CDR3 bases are TGTGCCAGCAGCTTAGGGTCGACAGGGTTCTATGGCTACACCTTC. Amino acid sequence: CASSLGSTGFYGYTF.

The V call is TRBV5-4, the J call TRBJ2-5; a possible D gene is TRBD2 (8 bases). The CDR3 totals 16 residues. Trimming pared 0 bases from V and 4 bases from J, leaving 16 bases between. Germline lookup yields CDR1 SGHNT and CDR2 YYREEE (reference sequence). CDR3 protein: CASSLDPGGGRETQYF. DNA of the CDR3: TGTGCCAGCAGCTTGGACCCGGGAGGGGGCAGAGAGACCCAGTACTTC.

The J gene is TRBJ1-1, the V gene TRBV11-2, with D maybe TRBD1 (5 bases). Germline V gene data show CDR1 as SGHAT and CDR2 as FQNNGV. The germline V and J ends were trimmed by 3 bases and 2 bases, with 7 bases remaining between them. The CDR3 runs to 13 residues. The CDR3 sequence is CASSFTGNTEAFF. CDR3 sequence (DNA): TGTGCCAGCAGCTTTACAGGAAACACTGAAGCTTTCTTT.

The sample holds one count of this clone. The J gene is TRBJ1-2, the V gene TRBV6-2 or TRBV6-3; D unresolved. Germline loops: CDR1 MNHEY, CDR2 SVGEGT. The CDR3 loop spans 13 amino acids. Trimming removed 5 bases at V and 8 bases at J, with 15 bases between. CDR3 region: CASSLAYVGGYTF. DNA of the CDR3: TGTGCCAGCAGTCTCGCATATGTCGGGGGCTACACCTTC.

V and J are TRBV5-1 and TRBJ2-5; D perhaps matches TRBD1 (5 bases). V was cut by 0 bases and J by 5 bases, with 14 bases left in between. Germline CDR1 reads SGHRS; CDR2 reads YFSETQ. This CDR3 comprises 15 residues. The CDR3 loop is CASSLGPGSSETQYF. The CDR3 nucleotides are TGCGCCAGCAGCTTGGGCCCAGGGTCCTCGGAGACCCAGTACTTC.

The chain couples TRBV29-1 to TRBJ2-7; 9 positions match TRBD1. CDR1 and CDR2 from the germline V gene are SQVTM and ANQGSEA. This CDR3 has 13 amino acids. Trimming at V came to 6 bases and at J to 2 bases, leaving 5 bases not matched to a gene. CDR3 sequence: CSVQQGAPYEQYF. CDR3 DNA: TGCAGCGTCCAACAGGGGGCTCCCTACGAGCAGTACTTC.

The CDR3 bases are TGCAGCGTTGAAGGGGCGGACAGGGCCTCCTACGAGCAGTACTTC. As protein: CSVEGADRASYEQYF. The gene calls are TRBV29-1 and TRBJ2-7, with 8 bases fitting TRBD1. The trim removed 1 base at V and 0 bases at J, leaving 5 bases unmatched. The CDR3 has 15 amino acids. Germline CDR1 SQVTM, CDR2 ANQGSEA.

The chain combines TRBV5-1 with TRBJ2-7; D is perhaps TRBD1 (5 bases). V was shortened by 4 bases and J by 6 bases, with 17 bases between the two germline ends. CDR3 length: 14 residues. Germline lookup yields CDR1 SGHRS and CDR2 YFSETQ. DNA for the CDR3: TGCGCCAGCAGCCCGACCCCAGGGTCGGGCGAGCAGTACTTC. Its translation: CASSPTPGSGEQYF.

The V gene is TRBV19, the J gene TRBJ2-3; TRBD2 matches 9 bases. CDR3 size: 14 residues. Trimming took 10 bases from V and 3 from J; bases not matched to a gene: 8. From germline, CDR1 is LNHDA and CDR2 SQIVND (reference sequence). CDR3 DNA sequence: TGTGCCACCCAGACTAGCGGCGCAACAGATACGCAGTATTTT. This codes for CATQTSGATDTQYF. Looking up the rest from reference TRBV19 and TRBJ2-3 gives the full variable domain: DGGITQSPKYLFRKEGQNVTLSCEQNLNHDAMYWYRQDPGQGLRLIYYSQIVNDFQKGDIAEGYSVSREKKESFPLTVTSAQKNPTAFYLCATQTSGATDTQYFGPGTRLTVL.

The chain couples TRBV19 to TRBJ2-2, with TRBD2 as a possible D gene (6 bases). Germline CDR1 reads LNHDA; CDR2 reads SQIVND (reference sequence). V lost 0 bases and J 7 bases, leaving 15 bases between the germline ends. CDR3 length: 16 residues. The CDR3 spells CASSIETRIRGGELFF. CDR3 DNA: TGTGCCAGTAGTATAGAGACTAGGATTCGGGGCGGGGAGCTGTTTTTT. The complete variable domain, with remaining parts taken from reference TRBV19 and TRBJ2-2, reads DGGITQSPKYLFRKEGQNVTLSCEQNLNHDAMYWYRQDPGQGLRLIYYSQIVNDFQKGDIAEGYSVSREKKESFPLTVTSAQKNPTAFYLCASSIETRIRGGELFFGEGSRLTVL.

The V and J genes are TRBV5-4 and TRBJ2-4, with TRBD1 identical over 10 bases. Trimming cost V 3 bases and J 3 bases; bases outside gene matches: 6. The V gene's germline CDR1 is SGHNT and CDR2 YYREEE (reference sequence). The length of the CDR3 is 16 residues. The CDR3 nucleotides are TGTGCCAGCAGCTCCGGACAGGGGGAGGGCAAAAACATTCAGTACTTC. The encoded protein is CASSSGQGEGKNIQYF.

For the CDR3, the DNA is TGTGCCAGTAGTAGGGGACAGTCCCAAGAGACCCAGTACTTC. This translates into CASSRGQSQETQYF. The rearrangement joins TRBV19 to TRBJ2-5; 7 nucleotides line up with TRBD1. Trimming cost V 4 bases and J 1 base; bases outside gene matches: 3. Looked up from germline, CDR1 is LNHDA and CDR2 is SQIVND (reference sequence). The CDR3 runs 14 residues.

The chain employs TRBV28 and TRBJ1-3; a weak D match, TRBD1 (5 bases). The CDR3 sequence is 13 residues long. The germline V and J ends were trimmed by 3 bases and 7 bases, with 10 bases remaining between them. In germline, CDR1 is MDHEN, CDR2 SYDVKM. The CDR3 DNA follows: TGTGCCAGCAGTTTGGAACGGGGGAACACCATATATTTT. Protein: CASSLERGNTIYF.

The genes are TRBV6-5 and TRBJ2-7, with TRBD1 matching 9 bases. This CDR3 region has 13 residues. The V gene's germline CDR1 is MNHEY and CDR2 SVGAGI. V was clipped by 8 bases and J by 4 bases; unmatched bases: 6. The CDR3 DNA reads TGTGCCAGCCGAAGGGACAGGGCATACGAGCAGTACTTC. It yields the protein CASRRDRAYEQYF.

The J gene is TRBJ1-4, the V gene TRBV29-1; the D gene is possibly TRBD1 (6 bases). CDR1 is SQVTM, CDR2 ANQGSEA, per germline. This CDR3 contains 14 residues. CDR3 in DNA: TGCAGTTACACAGGGCCACCTCCAAGAGAAAAACTGTTTTTT. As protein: CSYTGPPPREKLFF.

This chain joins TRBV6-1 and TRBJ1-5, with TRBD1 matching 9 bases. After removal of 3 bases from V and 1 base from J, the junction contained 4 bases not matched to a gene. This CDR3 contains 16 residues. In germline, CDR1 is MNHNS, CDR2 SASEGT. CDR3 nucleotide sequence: TGTGCCAGCAGTGATGTACAGGGGGCGAGCAATCAGCCCCAGCATTTT. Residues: CASSDVQGASNQPQHF.

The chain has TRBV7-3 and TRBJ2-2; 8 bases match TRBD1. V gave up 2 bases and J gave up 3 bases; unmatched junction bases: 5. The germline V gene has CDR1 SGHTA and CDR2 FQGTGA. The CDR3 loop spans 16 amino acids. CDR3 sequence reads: CASSLSDRGDTGELFF. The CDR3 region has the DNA TGTGCCAGCAGCTTATCTGACAGGGGCGACACCGGGGAGCTGTTTTTT.

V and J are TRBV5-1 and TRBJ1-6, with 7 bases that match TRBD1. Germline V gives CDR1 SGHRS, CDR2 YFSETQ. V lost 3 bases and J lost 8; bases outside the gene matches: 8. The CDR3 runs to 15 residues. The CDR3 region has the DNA TGCGCCAGCAGCTCCCAGGCAGGGGGAGATTCACCCCTCCACTTT. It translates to CASSSQAGGDSPLHF.

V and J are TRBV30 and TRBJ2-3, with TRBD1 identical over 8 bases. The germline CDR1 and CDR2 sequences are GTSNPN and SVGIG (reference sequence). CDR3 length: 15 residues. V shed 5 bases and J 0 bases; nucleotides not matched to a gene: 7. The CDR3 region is CAWGDRGPSTDTQYF. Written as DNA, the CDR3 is TGTGCCTGGGGAGACAGGGGCCCGAGCACAGATACGCAGTATTTT.

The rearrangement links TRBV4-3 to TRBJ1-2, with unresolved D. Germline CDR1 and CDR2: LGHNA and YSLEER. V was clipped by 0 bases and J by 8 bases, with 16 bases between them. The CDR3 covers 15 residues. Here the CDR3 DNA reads TGCGCCAGCAGCCAAGATTTCCGCACCGGAGGGGGCTACACCTTC. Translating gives CASSQDFRTGGGYTF.